This TCR beta chain was found in a study of siplizumab effects on memory and regulatory T cells (dated by TCRdb to the late 2010s). For the study in its entirety: The effect of the anti-CD2 antibody siplizumab on alloreactive T-cell subsets was examined in allogeneic mixed lymphocyte reactions constructed from human PBMCs. Study-level results and caveats: Because sequences below about 10^-5 frequency were poorly captured, only a minor fraction of alloreactive clones could be mapped to unstimulated subsets. Compared with memory T cells, unstimulated naive T cells appeared more diverse, and naive cells seemed to make a substantial contribution to the alloresponse. The suppressive function of proliferating Tregs from siplizumab cultures was not functionally confirmed. In reactions with siplizumab, an average of about 75% of mappable alloreactive CD4+ clones were Treg-derived, compared with roughly 26% in control reactions. A naive or memory phenotype could not be assigned to roughly 75-97% of proliferating CD4+ or CD8+ clones. Siplizumab significantly lowered the cumulative frequency of alloreactive sequences that could be traced to unstimulated CD4+ memory T cells.

Sorted unstimulated T cells and proliferating T cells recovered from mixed lymphocyte reactions underwent TCRbeta CDR3 sequencing. Fresh whole blood from about ten HLA-typed healthy donors served as the source for isolating PBMCs. As encoded in the germline V gene (reference sequence), CDR1 is SGHAT while CDR2 is FQDESV. V sheds 0 bases and J sheds 1 base, leaving 12 bases between their ends. From cysteine to phenylalanine, the CDR3 is 16 amino acids long. The only DNA kept is the CDR3, 48 bases in frame from the first base. The protocol used for the library was the immunoSEQ multiplex PCR assay. The deep sequencing platform assayed 80,000 to 100,000 TCR templates per sample. Genomic DNA extracted from sorted T cells was the material used for TCRbeta CDR3 sequencing. Regarding the original processing steps: The R programming language was used for clonal analysis of the TCRbeta CDR3 data. Alloreactive CD4+ and CD8+ clones were identified by comparing unstimulated samples to CFSE-low samples taken after the reaction. Regulatory or non-regulatory origin of alloreactive CD4+ clones was assigned by matching sequences to the sorted unstimulated Treg and non-Treg repertoires. Imported from immuneACCESS, the table was reduced by TCRdb to in-frame sequences with V and J called. These copies leave out some clones; in studies compared against another copy, an unresolved V gene accounts for under half, and the cause of the remainder is not known. Clone size and V and J calls were adopted from that table, with D and trimming inferred from the DNA. In all, the sample holds some 96,000 clones, and 91% of those were seen once. The ten biggest clones cover under 0.15% of the sample.

About this clone: Its cognate antigen has yet to be identified. Base qualities were left out, and no much larger clone turns up one base away.

The chain is encoded by TRBV11-1 joined to TRBJ2-5, with the D gene not clear enough to name. This clonotype originated in a human donor in good health. The specimen sequenced was CD4+ T cells sorted from blood. The nucleotides are TGTGCCAGCAGCTTAGCTCTAGAACGGAGCCAAGAGACCCAGTACTTC. Its product reads: CASSLALERSQETQYF.